Listed below are T cell receptor beta chains from one sample, sequenced in a study of blood T cell repertoires in COVID-19. The data were produced by immunoSEQ multiplex PCR, yet TCRdb's version contains in-frame clones alone and is incomplete. The sample has 250,000 to 350,000 clones, around 82% seen once. The sample was peripheral blood. The receptors come from a woman between 50 and 59 years old with acute or convalescent COVID-19. Each CDR3 is given with its conserved first and last residue. Each record gives: clone size, D gene, J gene, V gene, CDR3 protein, CDR3 DNA. A D gene is named only where the DNA matches it firmly. A clone size is listed for some rows: how often the clone was seen (once, few, many), or a class if it is expanded.

size: -
D: -
J: TRBJ1-5
V: TRBV21-1
CDR3: CASSKIRRDRVGQPQHF
DNA: TGTGCCAGCAGCAAAATTCGAAGGGACAGGGTAGGTCAGCCCCAGCATTTT

size: once
D: -
J: TRBJ2-3
V: TRBV7-9
CDR3: CASSARVTDTQYF
DNA: TGTGCCAGCAGCGCCCGGGTGACAGATACGCAGTATTTT

size: -
D: -
J: TRBJ1-1
V: TRBV20-1
CDR3: CSASDPRNTEAFF
DNA: TGCAGTGCTAGTGACCCGAGGAACACTGAAGCTTTCTTT

size: -
D: -
J: TRBJ2-6
V: TRBV5-1
CDR3: CASSLEPGGSGANVLTF
DNA: TGCGCCAGCAGCTTGGAACCAGGTGGATCTGGGGCCAACGTCCTGACTTTC

size: -
D: TRBD1
J: TRBJ2-1
V: TRBV3-1/TRBV3-2
CDR3: CASSQEDRGLNEQFF
DNA: TGTGCCAGCAGCCAAGAGGACAGGGGGCTGAATGAGCAGTTCTTC

size: -
D: -
J: TRBJ1-4
V: TRBV2
CDR3: CASSDFIVAGEKLFF
DNA: TGTGCCAGCAGTGATTTTATCGTCGCAGGGGAAAAACTGTTTTTT

size: few
D: -
J: TRBJ1-6
V: TRBV9
CDR3: CASSAIVGAPLHF
DNA: TGTGCCAGCAGCGCCATCGTGGGGGCGCCCCTCCACTTT

size: -
D: TRBD1
J: TRBJ1-2
V: TRBV5-8
CDR3: CASSLAGTGSEGYTF
DNA: TGTGCCAGCAGCTTGGCCGGGACAGGGTCTGAAGGCTACACCTTC

size: -
D: -
J: TRBJ2-5
V: TRBV4-1
CDR3: CASSQVGGYQETQYF
DNA: TGCGCCAGCAGCCAAGTGGGCGGGTACCAAGAGACCCAGTACTTC

size: -
D: -
J: TRBJ1-4
V: TRBV25-1
CDR3: CASRGGGGGEKLFF
DNA: TGTGCCAGCAGGGGGGGAGGGGGAGGTGAAAAACTGTTTTTT

size: few
D: TRBD1
J: TRBJ1-3
V: TRBV5-1
CDR3: CASRQQGAGNTIYF
DNA: TGCGCCAGCAGACAACAGGGGGCTGGAAACACCATATATTTT

size: few
D: TRBD1
J: TRBJ1-6
V: TRBV30
CDR3: CAWSPGQGWGNSPLHF
DNA: TGTGCCTGGAGCCCGGGACAGGGTTGGGGTAATTCACCCCTCCACTTT

size: -
D: -
J: TRBJ2-5
V: TRBV5-1
CDR3: CASSLERGGRHETQYF
DNA: TGCGCCAGCAGCTTGGAGAGGGGGGGGCGCCACGAGACCCAGTACTTC

size: -
D: -
J: TRBJ1-5
V: TRBV6-4
CDR3: CASSDSRDQPQHF
DNA: TGTGCCAGCAGTGACTCTCGGGATCAGCCCCAGCATTTT

size: -
D: -
J: TRBJ1-4
V: TRBV30
CDR3: CAWTRSANEKLFF
DNA: TGTGCCTGGACCAGATCAGCTAATGAAAAACTGTTTTTT

size: -
D: -
J: TRBJ2-2
V: TRBV18
CDR3: CASSPVRAGAGELFF
DNA: TGTGCCAGCTCACCAGTCAGGGCTGGGGCCGGGGAGCTGTTTTTT

size: once
D: TRBD2
J: TRBJ2-1
V: TRBV6-1
CDR3: CASSEVGLGVLAGDSYNEQFF
DNA: TGTGCCAGCAGTGAAGTAGGGTTGGGGGTCCTAGCGGGGGACTCCTACAATGAGCAGTTCTTC

size: few
D: TRBD1
J: TRBJ2-7
V: TRBV2
CDR3: CASTARGYHEQYF
DNA: TGTGCCAGCACGGCCAGGGGGTATCACGAGCAGTACTTC

size: -
D: -
J: TRBJ2-1
V: TRBV12-3/TRBV12-4
CDR3: CASSLRGLPEQFF
DNA: TGTGCCAGCAGTTTGAGGGGACTCCCAGAGCAGTTCTTC

size: -
D: -
J: TRBJ2-1
V: TRBV25-1
CDR3: CASSRDRRDEQFF
DNA: TGTGCCAGCAGCAGAGACAGGAGAGATGAGCAGTTCTTC

size: -
D: TRBD1
J: TRBJ1-5
V: TRBV29-1
CDR3: CSVTGGAGGQPQHF
DNA: TGCAGCGTTACAGGGGGCGCGGGGGGCCAGCCCCAGCATTTT

size: once
D: -
J: TRBJ2-5
V: TRBV20-1
CDR3: CSAGLQETQYF
DNA: TGCAGTGCTGGGCTTCAAGAGACCCAGTACTTC

size: -
D: -
J: TRBJ2-1
V: TRBV30
CDR3: CAWSRQTNEQFF
DNA: TGTGCCTGGAGTAGACAGACGAATGAGCAGTTCTTC

size: -
D: TRBD1
J: TRBJ2-1
V: TRBV28
CDR3: CASRTGGSSYNEQFF
DNA: TGTGCCAGTCGGACAGGGGGCAGCTCCTACAATGAGCAGTTCTTC

size: -
D: -
J: TRBJ1-4
V: TRBV28
CDR3: CASSLSGTTNEKLFF
DNA: TGTGCCAGCAGTTTATCCGGGACTACTAATGAAAAACTGTTTTTT

size: -
D: TRBD1
J: TRBJ1-3
V: TRBV6-6
CDR3: CASIPQGAGNTIYF
DNA: TGTGCCAGCATTCCACAGGGGGCTGGAAACACCATATATTTT